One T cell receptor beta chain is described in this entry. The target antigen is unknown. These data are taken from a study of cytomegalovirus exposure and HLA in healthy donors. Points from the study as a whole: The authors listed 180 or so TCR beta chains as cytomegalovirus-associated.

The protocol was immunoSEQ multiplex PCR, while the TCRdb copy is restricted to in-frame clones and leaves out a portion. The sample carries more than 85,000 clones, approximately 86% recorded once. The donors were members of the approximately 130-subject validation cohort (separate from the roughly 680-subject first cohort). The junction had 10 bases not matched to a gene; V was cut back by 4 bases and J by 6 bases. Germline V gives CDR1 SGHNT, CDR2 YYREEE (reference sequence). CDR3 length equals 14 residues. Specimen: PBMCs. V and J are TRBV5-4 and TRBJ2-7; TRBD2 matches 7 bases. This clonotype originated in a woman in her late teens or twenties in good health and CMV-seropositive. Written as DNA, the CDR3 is TGTGCCAGCAGCCCAAAAACTAGCGTCGGCGAGCAGTACTTC. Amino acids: CASSPKTSVGEQYF.